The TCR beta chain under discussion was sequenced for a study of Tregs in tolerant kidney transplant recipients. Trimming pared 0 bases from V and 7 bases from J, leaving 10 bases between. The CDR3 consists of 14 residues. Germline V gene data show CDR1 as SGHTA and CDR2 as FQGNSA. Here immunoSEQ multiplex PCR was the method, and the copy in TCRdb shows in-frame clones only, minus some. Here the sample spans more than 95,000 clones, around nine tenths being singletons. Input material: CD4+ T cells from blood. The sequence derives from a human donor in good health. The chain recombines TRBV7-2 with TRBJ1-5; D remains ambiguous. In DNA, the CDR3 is TGTGCCAGCAGCTTAGCCATGAAAGGACAGCCCCAGCATTTT. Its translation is CASSLAMKGQPQHF. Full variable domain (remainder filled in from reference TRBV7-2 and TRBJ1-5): GAGVSQSPSNKVTEKGKDVELRCDPISGHTALYWYRQSLGQGLEFLIYFQGNSAPDKSGLPSDRFSAERTGGSVSTLTIQRTQQEDSAVYLCASSLAMKGQPQHFGDGTRLSIL.